This TCR beta chain is drawn from a study of CD8 T cells in ankylosing spondylitis. For TCR beta, libraries came from quantitative 5'-RACE with molecular barcodes. TCRdb itself ran the 5' RACE reads through MiXCR, one entry per CDR3 protein. The sample lists roughly 220,000 distinct CDR3 sequences; roughly a tenth were seen once. Points from the study as a whole: What appeared characteristic of ankylosing spondylitis blood was a TCR beta motif of 7 or 8 highly homologous variants. CD8+ disease-linked clones were present at relatively low frequencies in blood. Researchers reportedly found disease-linked clones significantly enriched in matched ankylosing spondylitis synovial fluid.

This clonotype was seen repeatedly, ten times or more. The target antigen is unknown. CDR3 length: 12 residues. V was trimmed by 3 bases and J by 12 bases, leaving 14 bases between them. The receptor was isolated from a male donor with ankylosing spondylitis or in good health (not recorded which). V and J are TRBV12-3 or TRBV12-4 and TRBJ1-1; tentatively, D is TRBD1 (5 bases). Material: blood, either unsorted or a sorted T cell fraction (not recorded which). CDR3 bases: TGTGCCAGCAGTTTGGGCGGGACTATATCTTTCTTT. This encodes CASSLGGTISFF.